This TCR beta chain emerged from a study of blood T cell repertoires in COVID-19. Study background: Whether acute or convalescent, the COVID-19 samples came from the United States, Italy and Spain. PBMCs, B-cell-depleted T cells, or T cells provided the cDNA or gDNA that made up the material.

Original analysis: Amplifying reference gene primers gave estimates of nucleated cell counts. Here immunoSEQ multiplex PCR was the method, and the copy in TCRdb shows in-frame clones only, minus some. V, J and clone size are those of that table, while D and trimming were read from the DNA. Of 160,000 or so clones listed, 70% to 90% are singletons. CDR3 length: 15 residues. CDR1 is SGHRS, CDR2 YFSETQ, per germline. The trim removed 3 bases at V and 1 base at J, leaving 4 bases unmatched. About this clone: The same CDR3 arises from other DNA sequences in this sample as well.

The TCR was taken from a man aged 55 to 70 with acute or convalescent COVID-19. The V call is TRBV5-1, the J call TRBJ2-3; TRBD2 agrees at 8 bases. Input material: peripheral blood. CDR3 in amino acids: CASSSGGAGTDTQYF. Here the CDR3 DNA reads TGCGCCAGCAGCTCCGGGGGGGCGGGCACAGATACGCAGTATTTT.